This T cell receptor (beta chain) was sequenced during a study of T cell responses to AZD1222 COVID-19 vaccine. General study results and limits: Spike-specific TCR breadth and depth rose after two AZD1222 doses.

Some clones are missing from TCRdb's copy, which holds only in-frame ones; the method was immunoSEQ multiplex PCR. The sample includes about 150,000 clones, about nine tenths of them seen just once. A remark on this clone: Its antigen is not identified.

CDR3 size: 15 residues. Germline CDR1 and CDR2: SGHRS and YFSETQ. Unmatched junction bases numbered 2, after V lost 0 bases and J lost 2 bases. The sample here was peripheral blood, taken on day 0 of MenACWY control vaccination. The receptor's source is an adult in good health. V usage is TRBV5-1 and J usage is TRBJ2-3; 8 bases are a match to TRBD1. The chain's CDR3 is CASSLGQGNTDTQYF. The CDR3 DNA reads as TGCGCCAGCAGCTTGGGACAGGGGAACACAGATACGCAGTATTTT. Supplemented by reference TRBV5-1 and TRBJ2-3, the full variable domain reads KAGVTQTPRYLIKTRGQQVTLSCSPISGHRSVSWYQQTPGQGLQFLFEYFSETQRNKGNFPGRFSGRQFSNSRSEMNVSTLELGDSALYLCASSLGQGNTDTQYFGPGTRLTVL.